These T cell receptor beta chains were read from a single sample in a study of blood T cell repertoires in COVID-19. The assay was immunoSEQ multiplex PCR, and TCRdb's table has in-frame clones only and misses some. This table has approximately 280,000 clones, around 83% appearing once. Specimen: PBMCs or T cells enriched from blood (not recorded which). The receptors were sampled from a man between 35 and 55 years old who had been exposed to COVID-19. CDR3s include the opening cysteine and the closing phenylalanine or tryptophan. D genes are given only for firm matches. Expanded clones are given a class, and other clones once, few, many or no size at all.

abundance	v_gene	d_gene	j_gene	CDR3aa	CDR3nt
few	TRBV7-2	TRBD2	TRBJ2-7	CASSFLAGGSEQYF	TGTGCCAGCAGCTTCTTAGCGGGAGGTTCTGAGCAGTACTTC
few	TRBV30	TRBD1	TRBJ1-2	CAWSVVGTGAQVFGYTF	TGTGCCTGGAGTGTAGTTGGGACAGGTGCCCAGGTTTTCGGCTACACCTTC
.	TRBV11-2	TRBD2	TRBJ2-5	CASSFPGLAETQYF	TGTGCCAGCAGCTTTCCAGGACTAGCGGAGACCCAGTACTTC
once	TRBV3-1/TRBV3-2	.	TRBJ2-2	CASSPYWGQGTGELFF	TGTGCCAGCAGCCCCTACTGGGGGCAAGGCACCGGGGAGCTGTTTTTT
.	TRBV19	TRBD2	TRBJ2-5	CASSRFGGAETQYF	TGTGCCAGTAGCCGCTTCGGGGGGGCAGAGACCCAGTACTTC
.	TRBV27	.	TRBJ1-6	CASSPLGDNSPLHF	TGTGCCAGCAGTCCGTTGGGAGATAATTCACCCCTCCACTTT
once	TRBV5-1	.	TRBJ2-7	CASSLVTGTYEQYF	TGCGCCAGCAGCTTGGTTACGGGAACCTACGAGCAGTACTTC
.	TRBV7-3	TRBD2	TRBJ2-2	CASSLTSTSGRAGELFF	TGTGCCAGCAGCTTAACTTCGACTAGCGGGAGGGCCGGGGAGCTGTTTTTT
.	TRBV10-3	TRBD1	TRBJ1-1	CAISERQGLNTEAFF	TGTGCCATCAGTGAAAGACAGGGGCTGAACACTGAAGCTTTCTTT
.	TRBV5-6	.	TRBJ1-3	CASSFGRPNSGNTIYF	TGTGCCAGCAGCTTCGGCAGGCCTAACTCTGGAAACACCATATATTTT
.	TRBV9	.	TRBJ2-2	CASSESVVTGELFF	TGTGCCAGCAGCGAATCTGTAGTCACCGGGGAGCTGTTTTTT
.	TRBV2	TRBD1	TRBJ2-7	CARGRTGVHSNYEQYF	TGTGCCAGAGGCCGAACAGGGGTTCATTCGAACTACGAGCAGTACTTC
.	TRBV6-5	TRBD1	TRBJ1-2	CASRGSGQIYGYTF	TGTGCCAGCAGGGGCTCGGGACAGATATATGGCTACACCTTC
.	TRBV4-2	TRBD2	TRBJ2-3	CASSPSQGGSAPWDTQYF	TGTGCCAGCAGCCCATCCCAAGGCGGGAGCGCCCCGTGGGATACGCAGTATTTT
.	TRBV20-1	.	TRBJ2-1	CSATQGYEQFF	TGCAGTGCTACCCAGGGCTATGAGCAGTTCTTC
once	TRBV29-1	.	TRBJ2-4	CSVDPGGIQYF	TGCAGCGTTGACCCCGGAGGCATTCAGTACTTC
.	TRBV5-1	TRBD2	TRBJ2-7	CASSRRDSGGEQYF	TGCGCCAGCTCCAGGAGAGATTCGGGGGGCGAGCAGTACTTC
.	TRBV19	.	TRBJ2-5	CASSVGGGFGQETQYF	TGTGCCAGTAGTGTAGGGGGGGGGTTTGGGCAAGAGACCCAGTACTTC
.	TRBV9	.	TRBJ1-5	CASSVGGGTVWPQHF	TGTGCCAGCAGCGTGGGTGGGGGGACGGTGTGGCCCCAGCATTTT
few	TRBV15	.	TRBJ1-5	CATSARAQIQHF	TGTGCCACCAGCGCCAGGGCCCAGATCCAGCATTTT
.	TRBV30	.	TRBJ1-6	CAWSRGLNSPLHF	TGTGCCTGGAGTAGGGGCCTAAATTCACCCCTCCACTTT
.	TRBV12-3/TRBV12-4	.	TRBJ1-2	CASSAGVGGYTF	TGTGCCAGCAGTGCAGGGGTGGGTGGCTACACCTTC
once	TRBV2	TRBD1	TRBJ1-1	CASSDPGQGLGTEAFF	TGTGCCAGCAGTGACCCCGGACAGGGGTTGGGCACTGAAGCTTTCTTT
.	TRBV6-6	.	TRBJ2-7	CATSGTLSNEQYF	TGTGCCACCTCCGGGACTCTCTCTAACGAGCAGTACTTC
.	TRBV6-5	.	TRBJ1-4	CASSYSRGGKLFF	TGTGCCAGCAGTTACTCGAGGGGAGGAAAACTGTTTTTT
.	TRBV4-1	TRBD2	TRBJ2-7	CASSQLAGVIEQYF	TGCGCCAGCAGCCAACTAGCGGGAGTCATCGAGCAGTACTTC
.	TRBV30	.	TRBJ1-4	CAWSGTDFEKLFF	TGTGCCTGGAGTGGGACAGATTTCGAAAAACTGTTTTTT
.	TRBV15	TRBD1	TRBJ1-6	CATSSDRVDSPLHF	TGCGCCACCAGCAGCGACAGGGTGGATTCACCCCTCCACTTT
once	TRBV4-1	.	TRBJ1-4	CASRRGRNEKLFF	TGCGCCAGCCGACGGGGGAGAAATGAAAAACTGTTTTTT
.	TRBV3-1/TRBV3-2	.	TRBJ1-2	CASSQTANYGYTF	TGTGCCAGCAGCCAGACAGCTAACTATGGCTACACCTTC
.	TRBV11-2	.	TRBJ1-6	CASSLLDIDSPLHF	TGTGCCAGCAGCTTATTGGACATAGATTCACCCCTCCACTTT
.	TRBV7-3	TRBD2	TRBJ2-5	CASSPTSGETQYF	TGTGCCAGCAGCCCAACTAGCGGAGAGACCCAGTACTTC
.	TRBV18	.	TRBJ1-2	CASSPEDSASYTF	TGTGCCAGCTCACCGGAGGATTCGGCGAGCTACACCTTC
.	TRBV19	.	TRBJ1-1	CASIRQTYTQNTEAFF	TGTGCCAGTATAAGACAGACATACACCCAGAACACTGAAGCTTTCTTT
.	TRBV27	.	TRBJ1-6	CASSFRNSPLHF	TGTGCCAGCAGTTTCCGTAATTCACCCCTCCACTTT
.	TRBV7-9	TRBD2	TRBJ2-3	CATDKTSGVTDTQYF	TGTGCCACCGATAAAACTAGCGGCGTCACAGATACGCAGTATTTT
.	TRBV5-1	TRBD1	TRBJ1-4	CASKTATGGAGKLFF	TGCGCCAGCAAAACAGCTACAGGGGGCGCAGGAAAACTGTTTTTT
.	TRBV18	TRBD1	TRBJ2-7	CASSTDRGGEQYF	TGTGCCAGCTCAACGGACAGGGGCGGCGAGCAGTACTTC
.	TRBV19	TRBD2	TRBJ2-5	CASSVFGLAGEKTQYF	TGTGCCAGTAGTGTATTTGGACTAGCGGGAGAAAAGACCCAGTACTTC
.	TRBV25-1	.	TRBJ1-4	CASSESGNEKLFF	TGTGCCAGCAGTGAGTCCGGTAATGAAAAACTGTTTTTT
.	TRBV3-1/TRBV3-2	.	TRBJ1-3	CASSQALRRGNTIYF	TGTGCCAGCAGCCAAGCGTTACGTAGAGGGAACACCATATATTTT
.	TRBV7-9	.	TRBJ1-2	CASTPGGVPPF	TGTGCCAGCACCCCCGGGGGGGTACCCCCCTTC
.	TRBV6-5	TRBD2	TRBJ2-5	CASSYSSGRPETQYF	TGTGCCAGCAGTTACTCAAGCGGGAGGCCAGAGACCCAGTACTTC
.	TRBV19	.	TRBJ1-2	CASSIVAGTNYGYTF	TGTGCCAGTAGTATAGTTGCGGGAACAAACTATGGCTACACCTTC
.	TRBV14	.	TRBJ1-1	CASSPTWGVHTEAFF	TGTGCCAGCAGCCCTACATGGGGAGTTCACACTGAAGCTTTCTTT
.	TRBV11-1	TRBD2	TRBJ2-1	CASSFGLAYNEQFF	TGTGCCAGCAGCTTTGGACTAGCCTACAATGAGCAGTTCTTC
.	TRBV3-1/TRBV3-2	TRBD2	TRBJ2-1	CASSQDRRLAVFF	TGTGCCAGCAGCCAAGATCGGAGACTAGCGGTTTTCTTC
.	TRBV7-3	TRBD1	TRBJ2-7	CASSTTGGNDKQYF	TGTGCCAGCAGCACGACAGGGGGCAACGATAAGCAGTACTTC
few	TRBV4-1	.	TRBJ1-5	CASSLTQGDQPQHF	TGCGCCAGCAGCCTAACACAGGGAGATCAGCCCCAGCATTTT
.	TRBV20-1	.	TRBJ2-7	CSAPVLYEQYF	TGCAGTGCACCAGTTCTTTACGAGCAGTACTTC
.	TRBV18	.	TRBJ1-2	CASSPGGDYGYTF	TGTGCCAGCTCACCAGGGGGGGACTATGGCTACACCTTC
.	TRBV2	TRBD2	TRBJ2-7	CASTLQAGGPHEQYF	TGTGCCAGCACCCTACAAGCGGGAGGGCCCCACGAGCAGTACTTC
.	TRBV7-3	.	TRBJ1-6	CASSPAPGNSPLHF	TGTGCCAGCAGCCCAGCTCCAGGGAATTCACCCCTCCACTTT
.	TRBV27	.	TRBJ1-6	CASSLEGSGSPLHF	TGTGCCAGCAGTTTAGAGGGAAGCGGCTCACCCCTCCACTTT
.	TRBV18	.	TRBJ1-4	CASSPRSRDEKLFF	TGTGCCAGCTCACCCAGGTCTCGAGATGAAAAACTGTTTTTT
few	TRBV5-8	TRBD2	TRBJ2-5	CASSFSSGTTQYF	TGTGCCAGCAGCTTTAGTAGCGGGACCACCCAGTACTTC
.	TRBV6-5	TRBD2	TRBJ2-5	CASRGGETQYF	TGTGCCAGCAGGGGGGGGGAGACCCAGTACTTC